A selection of T cell receptor beta chains follows, all from one sample in a study of blood T cell repertoires in COVID-19. This table comes from immunoSEQ multiplex PCR, and its TCRdb copy is limited to in-frame clones, with some not included. This repertoire shows approximately 37,000 clones, over 70% found once; its top ten account for roughly a tenth. What was sequenced was peripheral blood. The receptors stem from a human donor in a cohort sampled during active COVID-19. The CDR3 runs from the conserved cysteine through the conserved F or W. Each record gives: V gene, D gene, clone size, J gene, CDR3 protein, CDR3 DNA. D genes are given only for firm matches. Part of the rows lack a size; the others show once, few, many or a class for expanded clones.

TRBV19	NA	NA	TRBJ1-2	CASSIMSTVYGYTF	TGTGCCAGTAGTATAATGAGTACAGTCTATGGCTACACCTTC
TRBV7-8	TRBD1	NA	TRBJ2-1	CASTPRRDRYNEQFF	TGTGCCAGCACCCCCCGGCGGGACAGGTACAATGAGCAGTTCTTC
TRBV19	TRBD1	NA	TRBJ2-7	CASTPGTGNYEQYF	TGTGCCAGTACCCCCGGGACAGGGAATTACGAGCAGTACTTC
TRBV4-2	TRBD2	NA	TRBJ2-7	CASSQGGLASYEQYF	TGTGCCAGCAGCCAAGGGGGACTAGCGTCCTACGAGCAGTACTTC
TRBV28	TRBD1	NA	TRBJ1-5	CASSIQGWDQPQHF	TGTGCCAGCAGTATACAGGGGTGGGATCAGCCCCAGCATTTT
TRBV9	TRBD1	NA	TRBJ1-4	CASSVGDRGVNEKLFF	TGTGCCAGCAGCGTAGGGGACAGGGGAGTTAATGAAAAACTGTTTTTT
TRBV9	TRBD2	NA	TRBJ2-3	CASSARLAGGPDTQYF	TGTGCCAGCAGCGCCCGACTAGCGGGGGGGCCCGATACGCAGTATTTT
TRBV28	TRBD1	NA	TRBJ1-2	CASSSGPRHRGSYGYTF	TGTGCCAGCAGTTCTGGGCCTCGACACAGGGGCAGCTATGGCTACACCTTC
TRBV9	NA	NA	TRBJ1-4	CASSLSGSNEKLFF	TGTGCCAGCAGCCTATCGGGGTCTAATGAAAAACTGTTTTTT
TRBV7-9	NA	NA	TRBJ1-2	CASSFGAPTSYGYTF	TGTGCCAGCAGCTTTGGGGCTCCAACCTCCTATGGCTACACCTTC
TRBV15	NA	NA	TRBJ2-3	CATSRDVEGIGTDTQYF	TGTGCCACCAGCAGAGATGTGGAGGGGATAGGCACAGATACGCAGTATTTT
TRBV25-1	NA	few	TRBJ1-1	CASTANSVSLEAFF	TGTGCCAGCACCGCAAATTCGGTATCGCTTGAAGCTTTCTTT
TRBV7-7	TRBD2	NA	TRBJ2-3	CATGTSGRASTDTQYF	TGTGCTACCGGGACTAGCGGGAGGGCAAGCACAGATACGCAGTATTTT
TRBV7-2	NA	NA	TRBJ2-2	CASSLTSGELFF	TGTGCCAGCAGCTTAACATCGGGGGAGCTGTTTTTT
TRBV19	TRBD2	NA	TRBJ2-5	CASSPGLAYGQETQYF	TGTGCCAGTAGTCCCGGACTAGCTTATGGCCAAGAGACCCAGTACTTC
TRBV18	TRBD1	NA	TRBJ1-5	CASSLYPGTDYSNQPQHF	TGTGCCAGCTCACTCTACCCAGGGACAGACTATAGCAATCAGCCCCAGCATTTT
TRBV9	NA	NA	TRBJ2-7	CASSVEPGHIYEQYF	TGTGCCAGCAGCGTAGAACCGGGACATATTTACGAGCAGTACTTC
TRBV28	NA	NA	TRBJ2-3	CASSISGGARTDTQYF	TGTGCCAGCAGTATAAGTGGGGGGGCGCGCACAGATACGCAGTATTTT
TRBV7-8	TRBD1	NA	TRBJ1-1	CASSGQGLTEAFF	TGTGCCAGCAGCGGACAGGGCCTCACTGAAGCTTTCTTT
TRBV19	TRBD1	NA	TRBJ1-6	CASSSTGTAKVLHF	TGTGCCAGTAGTTCCACCGGGACAGCCAAGGTCCTCCACTTT
TRBV7-9	NA	few	TRBJ1-3	CASSLGTGTIGNTIYF	TGTGCCAGCAGCTTAGGTACAGGCACTATAGGAAACACCATATATTTT
TRBV14	NA	NA	TRBJ1-1	CASSQGPGVEAFF	TGTGCCAGCAGCCAAGGGCCGGGGGTTGAAGCTTTCTTT
TRBV6-4	NA	NA	TRBJ2-1	CASSDSRQFF	TGTGCCAGCAGTGACTCGAGGCAGTTCTTC
TRBV7-2	TRBD2	NA	TRBJ2-3	CASSPLAASTDTQYF	TGTGCCAGCAGTCCTCTAGCGGCTAGCACAGATACGCAGTATTTT
TRBV19	TRBD1	NA	TRBJ2-1	CASSSRQGGVTYNEQFF	TGTGCCAGTAGTTCCCGACAGGGGGGTGTTACCTACAATGAGCAGTTCTTC
TRBV25-1	NA	NA	TRBJ2-5	CASSGRGGAVEETQYF	TGTGCCAGCAGTGGTCGTGGGGGCGCGGTGGAAGAGACCCAGTACTTC
TRBV30	TRBD1	NA	TRBJ2-5	CAWSRTQGGRETQYF	TGTGCCTGGAGCCGGACACAGGGGGGACGGGAGACCCAGTACTTC
TRBV6-6	NA	NA	TRBJ1-2	CASSLDSLQRGYTF	TGTGCCAGCAGCTTAGACAGCCTTCAACGAGGCTACACCTTC
TRBV6-4	TRBD1	NA	TRBJ1-2	CASSEGGWGYGYTF	TGTGCCAGCAGTGAAGGGGGCTGGGGCTATGGCTACACCTTC
TRBV5-4	TRBD2	once	TRBJ2-3	CASSLGGLPSTDTQYF	TGTGCCAGCAGCTTGGGGGGACTACCTAGCACAGATACGCAGTATTTT
TRBV2	TRBD1	NA	TRBJ2-2	CASRDRRTGGTGELFF	TGTGCCAGCAGAGATCGTCGGACAGGGGGCACCGGGGAGCTGTTTTTT
TRBV5-8	TRBD2	NA	TRBJ2-7	CASSLAPAGGPYEQYF	TGTGCCAGCAGCTTGGCACCAGCGGGGGGACCCTACGAGCAGTACTTC
TRBV11-2	TRBD1	NA	TRBJ2-1	CASSRPPGQAYNEQFF	TGTGCCAGCAGCCGTCCACCGGGACAGGCCTACAATGAGCAGTTCTTC
TRBV5-8	NA	NA	TRBJ1-1	CASSSGQILNTEAFF	TGTGCCAGCAGCTCCGGACAGATCTTGAACACTGAAGCTTTCTTT
TRBV4-1	NA	NA	TRBJ1-4	CASSQDPRGGEKLFF	TGCGCCAGCAGCCAAGATCCCAGGGGCGGGGAAAAACTGTTTTTT
TRBV11-1	TRBD1	NA	TRBJ2-2	CASSKRPGQVAGELFF	TGTGCCAGCAGCAAACGCCCGGGACAGGTGGCCGGGGAGCTGTTTTTT
TRBV3-1/TRBV3-2	NA	NA	TRBJ1-2	CASSDGGDGGPIHGYTF	TGTGCCAGCAGCGACGGCGGGGATGGGGGACCTATTCATGGCTACACCTTC
TRBV4-2	TRBD2	NA	TRBJ2-3	CASSRPGREGLGDTQYF	TGTGCCAGCAGCCGCCCCGGGCGGGAGGGCTTGGGAGATACGCAGTATTTT
TRBV21-1	NA	NA	TRBJ2-7	CASSTRTIYEQYF	TGTGCCAGCAGCACTCGGACTATTTACGAGCAGTACTTC
TRBV2	TRBD1	NA	TRBJ1-5	CASSEERTGSNQPQHF	TGTGCCAGCAGTGAGGAGAGGACAGGGAGCAATCAGCCCCAGCATTTT
TRBV19	NA	once	TRBJ1-5	CASSIPLLNQPQHF	TGTGCCAGTAGTATACCCTTACTGAATCAGCCCCAGCATTTT
TRBV6-4	NA	NA	TRBJ1-2	CASSDSSRVRSYGYTF	TGTGCCAGCAGTGACTCGAGCCGGGTTCGGAGTTATGGCTACACCTTC
TRBV21-1	NA	NA	TRBJ1-5	CASSREGSDQPQHF	TGTGCCAGCAGCCGGGAGGGTTCAGATCAGCCCCAGCATTTT
TRBV5-4	NA	few	TRBJ2-3	CASSARREADTQYF	TGTGCCAGCAGCGCACGGCGGGAAGCAGATACGCAGTATTTT
TRBV11-2	NA	NA	TRBJ2-5	CASSSTRGLTQETQYF	TGTGCCAGCAGCTCCACCCGCGGGCTTACACAAGAGACCCAGTACTTC
TRBV5-3	TRBD1	NA	TRBJ2-5	CARSVDRGARRETQYF	TGTGCCAGAAGCGTCGACAGGGGCGCTCGGAGAGAGACCCAGTACTTC
TRBV11-2	TRBD2	few	TRBJ2-5	CASSFRLAGGETQYF	TGTGCCAGCAGCTTCCGACTAGCGGGGGGTGAGACCCAGTACTTC
TRBV7-2	TRBD1	NA	TRBJ2-7	CASSLGTGIYEQYF	TGTGCCAGCAGCCTCGGGACAGGGATCTACGAGCAGTACTTC
TRBV18	TRBD1	NA	TRBJ1-4	CASSPLEAGGSEKLFF	TGTGCCAGCTCACCCCTTGAGGCAGGGGGGAGCGAAAAACTGTTTTTT
TRBV5-5	NA	NA	TRBJ2-2	CASSSPSIGVSGELFF	TGTGCCAGCAGCTCCCCCAGCATAGGGGTCTCCGGGGAGCTGTTTTTT
TRBV6-5	NA	NA	TRBJ1-1	CASSLGGSTAEAFF	TGTGCCAGCAGCCTCGGGGGATCGACAGCCGAAGCTTTCTTT
TRBV5-1	TRBD2	NA	TRBJ2-7	CASSSGLAPYEQYF	TGCGCCAGCAGCTCCGGACTAGCTCCTTACGAGCAGTACTTC
TRBV19	TRBD1	NA	TRBJ2-1	CASSTTGYNEQFF	TGTGCCAGTAGTACGACAGGGTACAATGAGCAGTTCTTC